This TCR beta chain was documented in a study of blood T cell repertoires in COVID-19 (dated by TCRdb to 2020 to 2022). In terms of the full investigation: The collaborator samples originated in the United States, Italy and Spain and spanned the acute and convalescent phases of COVID-19. Subjects who had been exposed to COVID-19, were actively infected with it, or had recovered from it provided the deeply sampled blood TCRbeta repertoires that made up the dataset. The prospective study material was composed of cDNA or gDNA derived from T cells, B-cell-depleted T cells, or PBMCs. The repertoires were released in a freely available public database meant as a resource for research on the immune response to SARS-CoV-2. Samples came from the ongoing ImmuneRACE study (first 160 participants) plus 1,254 subjects from 6 global collaborators. HLA class I and class II types, where available, came from metadata supplied by the sample provider rather than from assay-based typing. Nearly every sample came with metadata listing a de-identified subject ID, COVID-19 status, age in years and sex. On the study overall, not on this receptor specifically: The amount of clinical and demographic metadata varied by source and participant and was provided uncurated.

The immunoSEQ Assay, a bias-controlled multiplex PCR, was used to amplify TCRbeta CDR3 regions from genomic DNA. The source study handled its data this way. Within the assay, amplification of reference gene primers was used to estimate how many nucleated cells each sample contained. To quantify the absolute abundance of each unique TCRbeta CDR3 rearrangement, sequence reads were collapsed and filtered. For each sample, productive Simpson clonality was calculated by taking the square root of Simpson's diversity index across productive rearrangements. TCRdb provides this immuneACCESS table in a form limited to in-frame rearrangements. Some clones are lacking; in checked studies, under half of them reflect an unresolved V gene, and why the rest are absent is not known. The DNA gave D and trimming, while V, J and clone size come from that table. The sample table lists fewer than 250,000 clones, about 93% of them with a count of one. The ten largest clones add up to about 0.79% of the sample.

One collaborating source in Seattle enrolled patients during active infection and followed them longitudinally through the course of disease. Whole blood was collected in K2EDTA tubes by collaborating institutions according to the institutions' own protocols. For TCRbeta analysis, collaborators shipped samples in one of three forms: frozen whole blood, isolated PBMCs, or DNA extracted from either of those sample types. The CDR3 contains 16 residues, cysteine and phenylalanine counted. Only the CDR3 part of the read is kept: 48 bases, read in frame from the first base. CDR1 LGHDT and CDR2 YNNKEL are derived from the germline V gene (reference sequence). V is shortened by 1 base, J by 2 bases, and the region joining them spans 12 bases. Concerning this clone: The antigen it recognizes is unknown. The sample holds no much larger clone one base away, and base qualities are not on file.

The source of this sequence is a man aged 25-45 years with COVID-19, enrolled during active disease. The specimen sequenced was peripheral blood. The chain is encoded by TRBV3-1 (or the pseudogene TRBV3-2) joined to TRBJ1-3; TRBD1 could be the D gene, as 5 bases match. The nucleotide sequence reads TGTGCCAGCAGCCAAGGGGGTGCGGGGGCTGGAAACACCATATATTTT. The translation is CASSQGGAGAGNTIYF.